This is a list of T cell receptor beta chains from one sample in a study of monozygotic twins with cystic fibrosis. Repertoires were generated with immunoSEQ multiplex PCR, while TCRdb's copy carries only in-frame clones and drops some. The data contain roughly 25,000 clones, around 90% of them seen just once; the ten biggest clones take up 0.29%. The sequenced material came from blood. These receptor sequences come from a girl aged 2 to 9 with cystic fibrosis. Both conserved end residues are part of each CDR3. D genes are given only for firm matches. Clone size appears in some rows only: once, few, many, or a class for an expanded clone.

v_gene: TRBV7-2; d_gene: NA; j_gene: TRBJ1-4; abundance: NA; CDR3nt: TGTGCCAGCAGCTTCAGGGGAATTAATGAAAAACTGTTTTTT; CDR3aa: CASSFRGINEKLFF
v_gene: TRBV19; d_gene: TRBD1; j_gene: TRBJ1-2; abundance: NA; CDR3nt: TGTGCCACCTCGACTAGAAGACAGGGGCGGGTTGGCTACACCTTC; CDR3aa: CATSTRRQGRVGYTF
v_gene: TRBV28; d_gene: NA; j_gene: TRBJ1-2; abundance: NA; CDR3nt: TGTGCCAGCAAGACAGACAGAGTCTATGGCTACACCTTC; CDR3aa: CASKTDRVYGYTF
v_gene: TRBV7-8; d_gene: NA; j_gene: TRBJ1-1; abundance: NA; CDR3nt: TGTGCCAGCAGCCTCCGTCCGGCCACTGAAGCTTTCTTT; CDR3aa: CASSLRPATEAFF
v_gene: TRBV4-3; d_gene: NA; j_gene: TRBJ2-5; abundance: NA; CDR3nt: TGCGCCAGCAGCCACGGACTGGAGTTGGAGACCCAGTACTTC; CDR3aa: CASSHGLELETQYF
v_gene: TRBV2; d_gene: NA; j_gene: TRBJ1-1; abundance: NA; CDR3nt: TGTGCCACGAGACCCGCCGTCACTGAAGCTTTCTTT; CDR3aa: CATRPAVTEAFF
v_gene: TRBV6-6; d_gene: NA; j_gene: TRBJ1-1; abundance: NA; CDR3nt: TGTGCCAGCAGTGTAAGCGACTACAACACTGAAGCTTTCTTT; CDR3aa: CASSVSDYNTEAFF
v_gene: TRBV7-9; d_gene: NA; j_gene: TRBJ2-7; abundance: once; CDR3nt: TGTGCCAGCAGCCACGACAGGTCCGACGAGCAGTACTTC; CDR3aa: CASSHDRSDEQYF
v_gene: TRBV7-2; d_gene: NA; j_gene: TRBJ2-3; abundance: NA; CDR3nt: TGTGCCAGCAGCTTAGCGCCTGGCGGGGGCACAGATACGCAGTATTTT; CDR3aa: CASSLAPGGGTDTQYF
v_gene: TRBV10-3; d_gene: TRBD1; j_gene: TRBJ1-2; abundance: NA; CDR3nt: TGTGCCATTAACCCCGGACAGGGGGACTATGGCTACACCTTC; CDR3aa: CAINPGQGDYGYTF
v_gene: TRBV7-2; d_gene: TRBD1; j_gene: TRBJ1-4; abundance: NA; CDR3nt: TGTGCCAGCAGCTACAGGGGTTGGGAAAAACTGTTTTTT; CDR3aa: CASSYRGWEKLFF
v_gene: TRBV7-2; d_gene: NA; j_gene: TRBJ2-7; abundance: NA; CDR3nt: TGTGCCAGCAGCTTAAGGGGGGGCGACGAGCAGTACTTC; CDR3aa: CASSLRGGDEQYF
v_gene: TRBV18; d_gene: NA; j_gene: TRBJ1-1; abundance: NA; CDR3nt: TGTGCCAGCTCACCCCGGCCGGGGGGGACTATAATGAACACTGAAGCTTTCTTT; CDR3aa: CASSPRPGGTIMNTEAFF
v_gene: TRBV2; d_gene: NA; j_gene: TRBJ2-3; abundance: NA; CDR3nt: TGTGCCAGCAGTGAGCGGGCGGATACGCAGTATTTT; CDR3aa: CASSERADTQYF
v_gene: TRBV5-1; d_gene: TRBD1; j_gene: TRBJ2-7; abundance: NA; CDR3nt: TGCGCCAGCAGCACGAGACAGGGGTCCTACGAGCAGTACTTC; CDR3aa: CASSTRQGSYEQYF
v_gene: TRBV10-3; d_gene: NA; j_gene: TRBJ2-1; abundance: once; CDR3nt: TGTGCCATCCGGCAGGCGTGGAAGTTCTTC; CDR3aa: CAIRQAWKFF
v_gene: TRBV20-1; d_gene: NA; j_gene: TRBJ2-3; abundance: NA; CDR3nt: TGCAGTGCTAGAGCGGGAGATACGCAGTATTTT; CDR3aa: CSARAGDTQYF
v_gene: TRBV19; d_gene: TRBD1; j_gene: TRBJ1-2; abundance: NA; CDR3nt: TGTGCCAGTAGTATACAGGGGGGCACGTATGGCTACACCTTC; CDR3aa: CASSIQGGTYGYTF
v_gene: TRBV6-9; d_gene: TRBD1; j_gene: TRBJ1-1; abundance: NA; CDR3nt: TGTGCCAGCAGTTATCGCCGTCGGGACAGGGCCATGAACACTGAAGCTTTCTTT; CDR3aa: CASSYRRRDRAMNTEAFF
v_gene: TRBV4-3; d_gene: NA; j_gene: TRBJ1-6; abundance: NA; CDR3nt: TGCGCCAGCAGCCAAGATCAGGGTTCCTCGTATAATTCACCCCTCCACTTT; CDR3aa: CASSQDQGSSYNSPLHF
v_gene: TRBV7-9; d_gene: TRBD2; j_gene: TRBJ2-1; abundance: NA; CDR3nt: TGTGCCAGCAGCGGCGGGACTAGCGGGGGGATGAAGGAGTTCTTC; CDR3aa: CASSGGTSGGMKEFF
v_gene: TRBV19; d_gene: NA; j_gene: TRBJ2-2; abundance: NA; CDR3nt: TGTGCCAGTAGTCCCCTGAACTTTGGGAACACCGGGGAGCTGTTTTTT; CDR3aa: CASSPLNFGNTGELFF
v_gene: TRBV7-8; d_gene: NA; j_gene: TRBJ2-1; abundance: NA; CDR3nt: TGTGCCAGCAGCTTAGCAACCCAATACAATGAGCAGTTCTTC; CDR3aa: CASSLATQYNEQFF
v_gene: TRBV29-1; d_gene: TRBD2; j_gene: TRBJ2-2; abundance: NA; CDR3nt: TGCAGCGTAATCGCGCGGGGGGGCACCGGGGAGCTGTTTTTT; CDR3aa: CSVIARGGTGELFF
v_gene: TRBV7-2; d_gene: TRBD2; j_gene: TRBJ2-7; abundance: NA; CDR3nt: TGTGCCAGCAGCTTAGCGTCTGTAGCGGGGGAAGAGCAGTACTTC; CDR3aa: CASSLASVAGEEQYF
v_gene: TRBV7-2; d_gene: NA; j_gene: TRBJ2-3; abundance: NA; CDR3nt: TGTGCCAGCAGCTTAGCGCTAATGACCGATACGCAGTATTTT; CDR3aa: CASSLALMTDTQYF
v_gene: TRBV29-1; d_gene: NA; j_gene: TRBJ1-1; abundance: NA; CDR3nt: TGCAGCGCGAGACAGGTGAACACTGAAGCTTTCTTT; CDR3aa: CSARQVNTEAFF
v_gene: TRBV7-9; d_gene: NA; j_gene: TRBJ1-4; abundance: NA; CDR3nt: TGTGCCAGCAGTCAGACGGTGGGCACTAATGAAAAACTGTTTTTT; CDR3aa: CASSQTVGTNEKLFF
v_gene: TRBV7-8; d_gene: NA; j_gene: TRBJ2-7; abundance: NA; CDR3nt: TGTGCCAGCAGCTTAAGCTTCTACGAGCAGTACTTC; CDR3aa: CASSLSFYEQYF
v_gene: TRBV4-3; d_gene: TRBD1; j_gene: TRBJ1-2; abundance: NA; CDR3nt: TGCGCCAGCAGCCAAGGGACAGGGACGAACTATGGCTACACCTTC; CDR3aa: CASSQGTGTNYGYTF
v_gene: TRBV19; d_gene: NA; j_gene: TRBJ1-2; abundance: NA; CDR3nt: TGTGCCAGTAGTATAGAAAGGTTGGGTAAGGGCTACACCTTC; CDR3aa: CASSIERLGKGYTF
v_gene: TRBV4-1; d_gene: NA; j_gene: TRBJ2-7; abundance: NA; CDR3nt: TGCGCCAGCAGCCAAGTACAAAAACGCAACGAGTTCACCTACGAGCAGTACTTC; CDR3aa: CASSQVQKRNEFTYEQYF
v_gene: TRBV9; d_gene: NA; j_gene: TRBJ2-6; abundance: NA; CDR3nt: TGTGCCAGCAGCGCGCCCGTAGAGGGGACGTGGTATTCTGGGGCCAACGTCCTGACTTTC; CDR3aa: CASSAPVEGTWYSGANVLTF
v_gene: TRBV4-1; d_gene: TRBD2; j_gene: TRBJ2-1; abundance: NA; CDR3nt: TGCGCCAGCAGCCAAGGGCTAGCGGGGGAATACAATGAGCAGTTCTTC; CDR3aa: CASSQGLAGEYNEQFF
v_gene: TRBV7-2; d_gene: TRBD1; j_gene: TRBJ2-1; abundance: NA; CDR3nt: TGTGCCGCAGCACAGGGGAATGAGCAGTTCTTC; CDR3aa: CAAAQGNEQFF
v_gene: TRBV5-1; d_gene: TRBD2; j_gene: TRBJ2-7; abundance: NA; CDR3nt: TGCGCCAGCAGCTTGGAGACTAGCGGGGGGTTCACCCGGCTCTACGAGCAGTACTTC; CDR3aa: CASSLETSGGFTRLYEQYF
v_gene: TRBV28; d_gene: TRBD1; j_gene: TRBJ2-6; abundance: NA; CDR3nt: TGTGCCAGTCTCTGTGGGACTGGGACAGGGGGCGCTGGGGCCAACGTCCTGACTTTC; CDR3aa: CASLCGTGTGGAGANVLTF
v_gene: TRBV29-1; d_gene: NA; j_gene: TRBJ1-5; abundance: NA; CDR3nt: TGCAGCGTTGTTTGCGGATCAGGGGCTGGGAGCAATCAGCCCCAGCATTTT; CDR3aa: CSVVCGSGAGSNQPQHF
v_gene: TRBV19; d_gene: NA; j_gene: TRBJ2-5; abundance: NA; CDR3nt: TGTGCCAGTAGTCCTCACATTCAAGAGACCCAGTACTTC; CDR3aa: CASSPHIQETQYF
v_gene: TRBV7-2; d_gene: TRBD2; j_gene: TRBJ2-7; abundance: once; CDR3nt: TGTGCCAGCAGCCAGGAGGCGGGGGGGTACTACGAGCAGTACTTC; CDR3aa: CASSQEAGGYYEQYF
v_gene: TRBV5-5; d_gene: NA; j_gene: TRBJ2-7; abundance: once; CDR3nt: TGTGCCAGCAGCCGAACAGGGTCCCTCCCGCTAAGCGAGCAGTACTTC; CDR3aa: CASSRTGSLPLSEQYF
v_gene: TRBV5-1; d_gene: NA; j_gene: TRBJ1-1; abundance: once; CDR3nt: TGCGCCAGCAGCCCTCGGTTGCCAGGAGACTATGAAGCTTTCTTT; CDR3aa: CASSPRLPGDYEAFF
v_gene: TRBV5-4; d_gene: NA; j_gene: TRBJ1-2; abundance: NA; CDR3nt: TGTGCCAGCAGCCAACGAATGCAGGACGGACTCTATGGCTACACCTTC; CDR3aa: CASSQRMQDGLYGYTF
v_gene: TRBV9; d_gene: NA; j_gene: TRBJ1-2; abundance: NA; CDR3nt: TGTGCCAGCAGCGTCGGGACGGGCTGGAACTATGGCTACACCTTC; CDR3aa: CASSVGTGWNYGYTF
v_gene: TRBV28; d_gene: NA; j_gene: TRBJ1-2; abundance: NA; CDR3nt: TGTGCCACTCAAACCGGGGAGAACTATGGCTACACCTTC; CDR3aa: CATQTGENYGYTF
v_gene: TRBV4-3; d_gene: NA; j_gene: TRBJ2-1; abundance: NA; CDR3nt: TGCGCCAGCCGACACCTTTCCTACAATGAGCAGTTCTTC; CDR3aa: CASRHLSYNEQFF
v_gene: TRBV7-6; d_gene: TRBD1; j_gene: TRBJ1-1; abundance: NA; CDR3nt: TGTGCCAGCAGCGCACGGGACAGTGTGTACACTGAAGCTTTCTTT; CDR3aa: CASSARDSVYTEAFF
v_gene: TRBV15; d_gene: NA; j_gene: TRBJ1-2; abundance: NA; CDR3nt: TGTGCCACCAGCAGTGATCGGGGGGCTAACTATGGCTACACCTTC; CDR3aa: CATSSDRGANYGYTF
v_gene: TRBV27; d_gene: TRBD1; j_gene: TRBJ1-4; abundance: NA; CDR3nt: TGTGCCAGCAGTTTCCAGGGGGCTAATGAAAAACTGTTTTTT; CDR3aa: CASSFQGANEKLFF
v_gene: TRBV6-1; d_gene: NA; j_gene: TRBJ1-1; abundance: NA; CDR3nt: TGTGCCAGCACAGCAGGGGACTGGGTGAACACTGAAGCTTTCTTT; CDR3aa: CASTAGDWVNTEAFF
v_gene: TRBV9; d_gene: TRBD1; j_gene: TRBJ2-1; abundance: NA; CDR3nt: TGTGCCAGCAGCGACCGGGACAGGGGCAATGAGCAGTTCTTC; CDR3aa: CASSDRDRGNEQFF
v_gene: TRBV27; d_gene: NA; j_gene: TRBJ1-2; abundance: NA; CDR3nt: TGTGCCAGCAAAACAGGGTATATTGGCTACACCTTC; CDR3aa: CASKTGYIGYTF
v_gene: TRBV7-2; d_gene: NA; j_gene: TRBJ2-3; abundance: NA; CDR3nt: TGTGCCAGCAGCGGAGGGGAGAGCACAGATACGCAGTATTTT; CDR3aa: CASSGGESTDTQYF
v_gene: TRBV6-1; d_gene: NA; j_gene: TRBJ2-7; abundance: NA; CDR3nt: TGTGCCAGCAGGATAACAGAGCCGAGCTCCTACGAGCAGTACTTC; CDR3aa: CASRITEPSSYEQYF
v_gene: TRBV11-2; d_gene: NA; j_gene: TRBJ1-2; abundance: NA; CDR3nt: TGTGCCAGCAGCTTAAATGGACAGTTAGACTATGGCTACACCTTC; CDR3aa: CASSLNGQLDYGYTF